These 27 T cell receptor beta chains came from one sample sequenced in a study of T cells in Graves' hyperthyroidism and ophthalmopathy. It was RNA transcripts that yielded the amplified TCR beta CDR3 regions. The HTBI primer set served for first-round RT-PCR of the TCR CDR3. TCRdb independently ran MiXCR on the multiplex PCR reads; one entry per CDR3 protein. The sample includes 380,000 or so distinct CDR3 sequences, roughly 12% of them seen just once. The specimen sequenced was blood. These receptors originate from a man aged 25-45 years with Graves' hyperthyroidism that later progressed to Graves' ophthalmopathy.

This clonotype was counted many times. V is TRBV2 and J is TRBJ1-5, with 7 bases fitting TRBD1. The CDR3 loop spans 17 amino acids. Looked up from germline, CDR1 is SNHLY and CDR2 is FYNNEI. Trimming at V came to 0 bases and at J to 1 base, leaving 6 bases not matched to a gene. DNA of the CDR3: TGTGCCAGCAGTGAAGCCCTAGCAGGGGGAAGCAATCAGCCCCAGCATTTT. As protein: CASSEALAGGSNQPQHF.

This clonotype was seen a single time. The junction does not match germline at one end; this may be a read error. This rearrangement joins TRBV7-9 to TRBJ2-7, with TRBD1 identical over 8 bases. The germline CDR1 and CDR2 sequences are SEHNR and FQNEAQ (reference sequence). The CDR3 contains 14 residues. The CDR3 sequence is CASSLGGQAMERYF. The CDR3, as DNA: TGTGCCAGCAGCTTAGGGGGACAGGCCATGGAGCGGTACTTC.

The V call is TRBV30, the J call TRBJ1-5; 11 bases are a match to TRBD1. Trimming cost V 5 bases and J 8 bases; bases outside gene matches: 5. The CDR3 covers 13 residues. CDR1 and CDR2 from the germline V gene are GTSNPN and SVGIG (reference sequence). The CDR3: CAWGTGGAKPQHF. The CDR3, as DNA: TGTGCCTGGGGGACAGGGGGGGCTAAGCCCCAGCATTTT.

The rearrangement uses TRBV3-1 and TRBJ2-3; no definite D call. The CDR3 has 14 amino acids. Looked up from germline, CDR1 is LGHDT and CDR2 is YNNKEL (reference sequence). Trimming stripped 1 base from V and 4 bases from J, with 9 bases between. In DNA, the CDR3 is TGTGCCAGCAGCCAAGGCGCTGGGCCAGATACGCAGTATTTT. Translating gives CASSQGAGPDTQYF.

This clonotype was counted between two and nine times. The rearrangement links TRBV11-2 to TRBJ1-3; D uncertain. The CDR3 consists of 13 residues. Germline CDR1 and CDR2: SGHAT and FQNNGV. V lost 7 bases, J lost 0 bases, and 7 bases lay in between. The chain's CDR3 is CASTRRSGNTIYF. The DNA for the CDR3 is TGTGCCAGCACCCGACGCTCTGGAAACACCATATATTTT.

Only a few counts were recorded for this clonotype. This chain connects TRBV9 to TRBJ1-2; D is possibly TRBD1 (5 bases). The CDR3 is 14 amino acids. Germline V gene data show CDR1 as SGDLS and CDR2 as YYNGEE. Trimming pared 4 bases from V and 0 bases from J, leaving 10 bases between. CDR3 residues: CASSPRQPNYGYTF. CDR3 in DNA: TGTGCCAGCAGCCCCCGACAGCCTAACTATGGCTACACCTTC.

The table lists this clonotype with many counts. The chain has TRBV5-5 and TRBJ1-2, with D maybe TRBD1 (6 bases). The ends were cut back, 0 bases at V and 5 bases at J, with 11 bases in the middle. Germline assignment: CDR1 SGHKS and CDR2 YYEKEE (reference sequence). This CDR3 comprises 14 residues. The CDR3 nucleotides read TGTGCCAGCAGCTTGGGACAGGCGGATTATGGCTACACCTTC. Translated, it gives CASSLGQADYGYTF.

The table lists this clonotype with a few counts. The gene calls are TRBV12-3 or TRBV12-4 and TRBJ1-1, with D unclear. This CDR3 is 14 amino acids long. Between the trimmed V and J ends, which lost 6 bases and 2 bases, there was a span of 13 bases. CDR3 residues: CASSQGKGNTEAFF. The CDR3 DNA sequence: TGTGCCAGCAGCCAAGGGAAGGGTAACACTGAAGCTTTCTTT.

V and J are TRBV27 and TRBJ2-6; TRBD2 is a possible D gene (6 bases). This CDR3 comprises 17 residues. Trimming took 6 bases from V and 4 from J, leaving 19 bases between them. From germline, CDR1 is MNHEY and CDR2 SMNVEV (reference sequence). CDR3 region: CASSLNHGRAGANVLTF. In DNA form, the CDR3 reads TGTGCCAGCAGCCTCAACCACGGGAGAGCCGGGGCCAACGTCCTGACTTTC.

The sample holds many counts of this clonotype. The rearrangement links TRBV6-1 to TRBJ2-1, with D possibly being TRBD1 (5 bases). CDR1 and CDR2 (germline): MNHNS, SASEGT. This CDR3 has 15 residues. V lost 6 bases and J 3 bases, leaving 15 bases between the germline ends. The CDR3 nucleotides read TGTGCCAGCAGGAGAGGCACAGGAGACTACAATGAGCAGTTCTTC. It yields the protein CASRRGTGDYNEQFF.

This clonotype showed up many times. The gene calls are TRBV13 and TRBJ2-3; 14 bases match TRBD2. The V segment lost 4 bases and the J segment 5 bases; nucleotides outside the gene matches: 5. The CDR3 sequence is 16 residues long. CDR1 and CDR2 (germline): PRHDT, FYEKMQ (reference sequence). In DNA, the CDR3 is TGTGCCAGCAGCTACCGACTAGCGGGGGGGCAAGATACGCAGTATTTT. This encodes CASSYRLAGGQDTQYF.

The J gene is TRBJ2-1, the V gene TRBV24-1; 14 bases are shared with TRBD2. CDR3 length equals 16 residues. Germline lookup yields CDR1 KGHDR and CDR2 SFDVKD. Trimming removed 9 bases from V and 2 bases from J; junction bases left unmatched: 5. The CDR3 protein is CATGRTSGGPYNEQFF. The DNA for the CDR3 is TGTGCCACCGGACGGACTAGCGGGGGGCCCTACAATGAGCAGTTCTTC.

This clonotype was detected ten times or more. DNA of the CDR3: TGTGCCAGCAGAAAGGGACAGGGGGTTGGCGGGAACACTGAAGCTTTCTTT. Protein product: CASRKGQGVGGNTEAFF. The genes are TRBV27 and TRBJ1-1, with 11 bases matching TRBD1. Germline CDR1 reads MNHEY; CDR2 reads SMNVEV (reference sequence). Germline trimming cut 6 bases from V and 1 base from J; bases unmatched to any gene: 10. The CDR3 spans 17 residues.

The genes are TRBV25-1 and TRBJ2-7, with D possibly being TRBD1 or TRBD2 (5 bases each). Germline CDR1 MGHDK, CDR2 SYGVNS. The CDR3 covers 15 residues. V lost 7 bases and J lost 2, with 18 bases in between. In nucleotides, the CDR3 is TGTGCCAGCAAGAAAGGGTGGGACGCTCCCTACGAGCAGTACTTC. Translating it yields CASKKGWDAPYEQYF.

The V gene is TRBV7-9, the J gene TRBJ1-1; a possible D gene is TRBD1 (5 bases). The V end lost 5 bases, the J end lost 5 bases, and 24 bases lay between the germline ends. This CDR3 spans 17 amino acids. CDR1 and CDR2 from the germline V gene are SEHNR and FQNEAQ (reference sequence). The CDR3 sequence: CASSRLGGVKGKTEAFF. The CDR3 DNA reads TGTGCCAGCAGCCGTCTGGGGGGGGTTAAGGGGAAGACTGAAGCTTTCTTT.

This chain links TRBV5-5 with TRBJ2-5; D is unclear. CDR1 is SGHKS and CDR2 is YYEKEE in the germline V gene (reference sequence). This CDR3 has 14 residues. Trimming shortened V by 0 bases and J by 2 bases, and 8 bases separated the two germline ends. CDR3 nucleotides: TGTGCCAGCAGCTTGGTAGGTGCGCAAGAGACCCAGTACTTC. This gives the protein CASSLVGAQETQYF.

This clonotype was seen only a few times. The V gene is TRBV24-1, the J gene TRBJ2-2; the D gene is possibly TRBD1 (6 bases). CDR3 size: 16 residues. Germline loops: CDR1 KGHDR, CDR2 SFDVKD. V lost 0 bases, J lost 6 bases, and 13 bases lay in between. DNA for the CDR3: TGTGCCACCAGTGATTTGCGGTCAGGGGATGCCGGGGAGCTGTTTTTT. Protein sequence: CATSDLRSGDAGELFF.

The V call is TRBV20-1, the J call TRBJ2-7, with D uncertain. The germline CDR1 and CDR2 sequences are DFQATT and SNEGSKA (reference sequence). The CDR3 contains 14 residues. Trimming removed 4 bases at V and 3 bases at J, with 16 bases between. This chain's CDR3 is CSAIRAGAGYEQYF. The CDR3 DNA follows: TGCAGTGCTATACGAGCAGGAGCAGGCTACGAGCAGTACTTC.

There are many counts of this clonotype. The CDR3 protein is CASRWGATDTQYF. The CDR3, as DNA: TGTGCCAGCAGATGGGGGGCCACAGATACGCAGTATTTT. The rearrangement links TRBV11-3 to TRBJ2-3; perhaps D is TRBD1 or TRBD2 (6 bases each). Per germline, CDR1 SGHNT and CDR2 YENEEA. This CDR3 is 13 amino acids long. V dropped 6 bases and J dropped 2 bases, with 9 bases sitting between them.

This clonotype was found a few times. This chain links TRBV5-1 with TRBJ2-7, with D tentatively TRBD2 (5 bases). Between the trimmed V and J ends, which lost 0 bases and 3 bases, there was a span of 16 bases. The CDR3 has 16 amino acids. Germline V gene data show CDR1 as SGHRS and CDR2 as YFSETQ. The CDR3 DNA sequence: TGCGCCAGCAGCTTGGGAGGCACCGGAGGCAACTACGAGCAGTACTTC. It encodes CASSLGGTGGNYEQYF.

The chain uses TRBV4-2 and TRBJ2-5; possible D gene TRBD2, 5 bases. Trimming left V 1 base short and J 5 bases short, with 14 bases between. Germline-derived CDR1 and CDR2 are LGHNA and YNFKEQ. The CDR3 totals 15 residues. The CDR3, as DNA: TGTGCCAGCAGCCAAGGGAACACGGGATCGGAGACCCAGTACTTC. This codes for CASSQGNTGSETQYF.

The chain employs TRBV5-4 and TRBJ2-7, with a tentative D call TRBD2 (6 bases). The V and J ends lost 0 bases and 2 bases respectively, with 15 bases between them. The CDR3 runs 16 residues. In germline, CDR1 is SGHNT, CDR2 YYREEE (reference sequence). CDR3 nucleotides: TGTGCCAGCAGCTTGGGCACTAGCCTCCTCCCCTACGAGCAGTACTTC. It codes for CASSLGTSLLPYEQYF.

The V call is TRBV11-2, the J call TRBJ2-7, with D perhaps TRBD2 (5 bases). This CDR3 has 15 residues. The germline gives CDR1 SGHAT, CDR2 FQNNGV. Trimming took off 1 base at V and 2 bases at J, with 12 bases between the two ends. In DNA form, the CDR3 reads TGTGCCAGCAGCTTAGTGGTGCGGACTCCCTACGAGCAGTACTTC. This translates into CASSLVVRTPYEQYF.

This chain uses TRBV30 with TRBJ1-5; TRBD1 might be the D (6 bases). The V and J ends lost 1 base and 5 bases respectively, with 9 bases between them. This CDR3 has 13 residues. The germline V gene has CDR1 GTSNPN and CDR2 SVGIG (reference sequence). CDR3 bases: TGTGCCTGGAGTGAGGACAGTTATCAGCCCCAGCATTTT. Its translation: CAWSEDSYQPQHF.

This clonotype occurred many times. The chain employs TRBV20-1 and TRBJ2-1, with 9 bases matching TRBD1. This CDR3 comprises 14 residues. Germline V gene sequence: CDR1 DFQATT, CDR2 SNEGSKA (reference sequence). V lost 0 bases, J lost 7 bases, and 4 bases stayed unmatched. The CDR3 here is CSAREGQGRNEQFF. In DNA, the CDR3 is TGCAGTGCTAGAGAGGGACAGGGAAGGAATGAGCAGTTCTTC.

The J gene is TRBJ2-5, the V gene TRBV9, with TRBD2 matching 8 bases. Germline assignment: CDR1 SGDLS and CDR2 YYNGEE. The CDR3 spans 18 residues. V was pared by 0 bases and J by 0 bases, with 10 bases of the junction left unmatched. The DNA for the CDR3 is TGTGCCAGCAGCGTAGTGGGGTCAGGCGGGGGGCACCAAGAGACCCAGTACTTC. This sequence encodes CASSVVGSGGGHQETQYF. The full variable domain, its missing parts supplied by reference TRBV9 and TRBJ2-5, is DSGVTQTPKHLITATGQRVTLRCSPRSGDLSVYWYQQSLDQGLQFLIQYYNGEERAKGNILERFSAQQFPDLHSELNLSSLELGDSALYFCASSVVGSGGGHQETQYFGPGTRLLVL.

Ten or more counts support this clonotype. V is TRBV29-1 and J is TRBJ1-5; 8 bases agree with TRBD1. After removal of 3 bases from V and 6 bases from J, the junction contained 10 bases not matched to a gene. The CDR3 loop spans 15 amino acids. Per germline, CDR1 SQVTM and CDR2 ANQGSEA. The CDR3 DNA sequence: TGCAGCGTTGACCACAGGGGGAAGTGGGCTCAGCCCCAGCATTTT. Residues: CSVDHRGKWAQPQHF.